Listed below are T cell receptor beta chains from one sample, sequenced in a study of beta chain features in type 1 diabetes. Some clones are missing from TCRdb's copy, which holds only in-frame ones; the method was immunoSEQ multiplex PCR. The sample contains 500,000 to 850,000 clones, over 12% of which appear only once. Sample: naive CD4+ T cells from blood. Receptors originate from a young man with type 1 diabetes. CDR3s include the opening cysteine and the closing phenylalanine or tryptophan. The order of the fields is clone size, V gene, D gene, CDR3 length, J gene, CDR3 protein, CDR3 DNA. D genes are given only for firm matches. Size is stated for part of the rows, as once, few or many counts, or as a class when the clone is expanded.

>few|TRBV7-9|TRBD2|17|TRBJ2-1
CASSPSGGLSSYNEQFF
TGTGCCAGCAGCCCAAGCGGGGGGCTGAGCTCCTACAATGAGCAGTTCTTC
>few|TRBV25-1|NA|15|TRBJ2-5
CASSDPARAQETQYF
TGTGCCAGCAGTGACCCCGCTCGAGCACAAGAGACCCAGTACTTC
>NA|TRBV29-1|TRBD1|13|TRBJ2-7
CSVNGQGINEQYF
TGCAGCGTTAACGGACAGGGGATCAACGAGCAGTACTTC
>few|TRBV7-7|TRBD2|13|TRBJ2-7
CASSLGLGYEQYF
TGTGCTAGCAGCTTAGGACTAGGCTACGAGCAGTACTTC
>NA|TRBV5-1|NA|14|TRBJ2-1
CASSPVSGDNEQFF
TGCGCCAGCAGCCCCGTGTCAGGGGACAATGAGCAGTTCTTC
>NA|TRBV5-1|TRBD1|15|TRBJ2-7
CASSYSGQINYEQYF
TGCGCCAGCAGCTATTCGGGACAGATTAATTACGAGCAGTACTTC
>NA|TRBV30|NA|12|TRBJ2-5
CAWRFRYQTQYF
TGTGCCTGGAGGTTCAGATATCAGACCCAGTACTTC
>NA|TRBV4-1|TRBD1|16|TRBJ1-1
CASSQGSTGVNTEAFF
TGCGCCAGCAGCCAAGGTTCGACAGGGGTGAACACTGAAGCTTTCTTT
>few|TRBV5-1|TRBD1|14|TRBJ2-1
CASSPGQGIGEQFF
TGCGCCAGCTCACCGGGACAGGGGATAGGTGAGCAGTTCTTC
>few|TRBV5-1|NA|15|TRBJ1-1
CASSREAGTGAEAFF
TGCGCCAGCAGCCGGGAGGCAGGGACGGGCGCTGAAGCTTTCTTT
>few|TRBV28|NA|12|TRBJ2-7
CASSLGLYEQYF
TGTGCCAGCAGTTTAGGACTCTACGAGCAGTACTTC
>NA|TRBV5-1|TRBD2|16|TRBJ2-1
CASSLPGASGSNEQFF
TGCGCCAGCAGCTTGCCAGGGGCTAGCGGGAGTAATGAGCAGTTCTTC
>NA|TRBV2|NA|16|TRBJ2-2
CASSGTGWYDIGELFF
TGTGCCAGCAGTGGTACAGGGTGGTACGACATCGGGGAGCTGTTTTTT
>few|TRBV25-1|NA|14|TRBJ1-5
CASSDLSPGQPQHF
TGTGCCAGCAGTGATCTATCGCCTGGGCAGCCCCAGCATTTT
>NA|TRBV5-4|NA|13|TRBJ1-1
CASSLETSSEAFF
TGTGCCAGCAGCTTGGAGACCTCATCTGAAGCTTTCTTT
>few|TRBV5-1|NA|18|TRBJ2-6
CASSLGLGLLSGANVLTF
TGCGCCAGCAGCTTGGGCCTGGGCCTTCTATCTGGGGCCAACGTCCTGACTTTC
>NA|TRBV7-3|NA|13|TRBJ1-1
CASSLQKYTEAFF
TGTGCCAGCAGCTTACAAAAGTACACTGAAGCTTTCTTT
>few|TRBV9|NA|12|TRBJ2-2
CASSVGSGELFF
TGTGCCAGCAGCGTAGGGAGCGGGGAGCTGTTTTTT
>few|TRBV15|NA|12|TRBJ1-5
CATSRVNQPQHF
TGTGCCACCAGCAGGGTCAATCAGCCCCAGCATTTT
>NA|TRBV6-5|TRBD2|15|TRBJ2-5
CASSSTTSGQETQYF
TGTGCCAGCAGTTCCACAACTAGCGGCCAAGAGACCCAGTACTTC
>NA|TRBV9|TRBD2|15|TRBJ2-1
CASSPRSGGAGEQFF
TGTGCCAGCAGCCCTCGAAGCGGGGGGGCCGGTGAGCAGTTCTTC
>NA|TRBV2|NA|12|TRBJ1-5
CASSDRYQPQHF
TGTGCCAGCAGTGACAGATATCAGCCCCAGCATTTT
>few|TRBV28|NA|13|TRBJ2-1
CAGQGHGYNEQFF
TGTGCCGGTCAAGGACACGGCTACAATGAGCAGTTCTTC
>NA|TRBV23-1|TRBD1|19|TRBJ1-2
CASSQGQGTPADTNYGYTF
TGCGCCAGCAGTCAGGGACAGGGCACTCCTGCCGATACTAACTATGGCTACACCTTC
>NA|TRBV27|TRBD1|15|TRBJ1-2
CASSPLGQGLPGYTF
TGTGCCAGCAGTCCCCTGGGACAGGGGCTCCCTGGCTACACCTTC
>NA|TRBV11-2|NA|13|TRBJ2-7
CASSSGGTYEQYF
TGTGCCAGCAGCTCTGGCGGGACCTACGAGCAGTACTTC
>few|TRBV7-9|TRBD1|14|TRBJ2-5
CASSPGQGIETQYF
TGTGCCAGCAGCCCGGGACAGGGGATAGAGACCCAGTACTTC
>NA|TRBV5-4|NA|14|TRBJ2-3
CASSSLAAADTQYF
TGTGCCAGCAGCTCCCTGGCGGCGGCAGATACGCAGTATTTT
>NA|TRBV19|NA|13|TRBJ2-1
CASSNLNENEQFF
TGTGCCAGTAGCAACTTAAACGAAAATGAGCAGTTCTTC
>few|TRBV7-2|NA|15|TRBJ1-2
CASRWSGQKHYGYTF
TGTGCCAGCAGGTGGTCTGGACAAAAGCACTATGGCTACACCTTC
>NA|TRBV30|NA|12|TRBJ1-2
CAWTGINYGYTF
TGTGCCTGGACAGGGATAAACTATGGCTACACCTTC
>few|TRBV5-1|NA|16|TRBJ2-5
CASSLGPSFGQETQYF
TGCGCCAGCAGCTTGGGCCCTAGTTTTGGACAAGAGACCCAGTACTTC
>NA|TRBV19|NA|14|TRBJ2-7
CASSVDRRSYEQYF
TGTGCCAGTAGTGTTGACAGGAGAAGTTACGAGCAGTACTTC
>NA|TRBV20-1|NA|11|TRBJ2-4
CSSRTVNIQYF
TGCAGTTCCAGGACAGTCAACATTCAGTACTTC
>few|TRBV14|NA|11|TRBJ2-3
CASSLTDTQYF
TGTGCCAGCAGTCTCACAGATACGCAGTATTTT
>few|TRBV10-3|NA|13|TRBJ2-3
CANQAAGTDTQYF
TGTGCCAACCAAGCGGCTGGTACAGATACGCAGTATTTT
>NA|TRBV7-3|NA|16|TRBJ1-1
CASSSAGGGTRTEAFF
TGTGCCAGCAGCTCGGCGGGGGGTGGCACTCGCACTGAAGCTTTCTTT
>NA|TRBV4-3|TRBD2|13|TRBJ2-1
CASSRLATDEQFF
TGCGCCAGCAGCCGACTAGCGACGGATGAGCAGTTCTTC
>few|TRBV30|NA|13|TRBJ1-2
CAWAPQANYGYTF
TGTGCCTGGGCCCCCCAAGCTAACTATGGCTACACCTTC
>few|TRBV4-2|TRBD1|15|TRBJ2-7
CASSPRLGGSDEQYF
TGTGCCAGCAGCCCGAGGCTAGGGGGCTCGGACGAGCAGTACTTC